Presented here are 5 T cell receptor beta chains from one specimen sequenced in a study of T cells after yellow fever vaccination. TCRdb itself ran the 5' RACE reads through MiXCR, one entry per CDR3 protein. The sample yields around 530,000 distinct CDR3 sequences, 17% seen once. The sample was PBMCs, taken 4 to 6 days after the first yellow fever vaccination. All receptors come from a man younger than 35 who received the YFV17D yellow fever vaccine.

The genes are TRBV27 and TRBJ2-5, with a tentative D call TRBD2 (7 bases). Germline V CDR1 and CDR2: MNHEY, SMNVEV (reference sequence). The CDR3 contains 14 residues. V was shortened by 0 bases and J by 7 bases, with 12 bases between the two germline ends. The DNA for the CDR3 is TGTGCCAGCAGTTTATCGGCGGGGGCAGGGACCCAGTACTTC. Amino acid sequence: CASSLSAGAGTQYF.

V usage is TRBV19 and J usage is TRBJ2-1; perhaps TRBD1 as D (6 bases). The CDR3 runs 15 residues. Germline-derived CDR1 and CDR2 are LNHDA and SQIVND (reference sequence). The V end was cut by 6 bases, the J end by 8 bases, with 20 bases between. The CDR3 nucleotides read TGTGCCAGTAGCCTGATTAGGACAGATTCCCATGAGCAGTTCTTC. Translating gives CASSLIRTDSHEQFF. The whole variable domain, filled in from reference TRBV19 and TRBJ2-1, reads DGGITQSPKYLFRKEGQNVTLSCEQNLNHDAMYWYRQDPGQGLRLIYYSQIVNDFQKGDIAEGYSVSREKKESFPLTVTSAQKNPTAFYLCASSLIRTDSHEQFFGPGTRLTVL.

In its sample, this clonotype was seen a few times. The chain uses TRBV20-1 and TRBJ2-1; TRBD2 aligns across 9 bases. Trimming removed 0 bases from V and 6 bases from J; junction bases left unmatched: 6. CDR3 size: 15 residues. Germline-derived CDR1 and CDR2 are DFQATT and SNEGSKA (reference sequence). The chain's CDR3 is CSARDIAGAVNEQFF. The DNA for the CDR3 is TGCAGTGCTAGAGATATAGCGGGGGCGGTCAATGAGCAGTTCTTC.

This chain links TRBV12-3 or TRBV12-4 with TRBJ1-2; D perhaps matches TRBD1 (5 bases). The V end lost 3 bases, the J end lost 4 bases, and 12 bases lay between the germline ends. The length of the CDR3 is 14 residues. The CDR3 nucleotides read TGTGCCAGCAGTTTGTTCTCCGGGGCCTATGGCTACACCTTC. Residues: CASSLFSGAYGYTF.

The chain's CDR3 is CASSPTSGGESTDTQYF. The CDR3 DNA follows: TGTGCCAGCTCACCGACTAGCGGGGGAGAAAGCACAGATACGCAGTATTTT. The chain uses TRBV18 and TRBJ2-3; 12 nucleotides match TRBD2. This CDR3 spans 17 amino acids. The V gene end was trimmed by 3 bases and the J gene end by 0 bases; junction bases not matched to a gene: 4. Germline CDR1 is KGHSH and CDR2 is LQKENI.